The sample holds one count of the clone carrying this T cell receptor (beta chain). This sample is part of a study of control samples from healthy donors and cancer patients. Germline assignment: CDR1 SQVTM and CDR2 ANQGSEA. This CDR3 contains 14 residues. The V gene lost 5 bases and the J gene lost 3 bases, with 13 bases spanning the gap. Method: immunoSEQ multiplex PCR; TCRdb's copy keeps in-frame clones and lacks some. The table shows 140,000 to 150,000 clones, with around nine tenths occurring only once. The rearrangement uses TRBV29-1 and TRBJ2-2, with D uncertain. This sequence originates from a man aged 30 to 39 in good health. Sequenced material: blood. CDR3 sequence: CSVLWQADTGELFF. The CDR3 bases are TGCAGCGTTTTGTGGCAGGCGGACACCGGGGAGCTGTTTTTT.